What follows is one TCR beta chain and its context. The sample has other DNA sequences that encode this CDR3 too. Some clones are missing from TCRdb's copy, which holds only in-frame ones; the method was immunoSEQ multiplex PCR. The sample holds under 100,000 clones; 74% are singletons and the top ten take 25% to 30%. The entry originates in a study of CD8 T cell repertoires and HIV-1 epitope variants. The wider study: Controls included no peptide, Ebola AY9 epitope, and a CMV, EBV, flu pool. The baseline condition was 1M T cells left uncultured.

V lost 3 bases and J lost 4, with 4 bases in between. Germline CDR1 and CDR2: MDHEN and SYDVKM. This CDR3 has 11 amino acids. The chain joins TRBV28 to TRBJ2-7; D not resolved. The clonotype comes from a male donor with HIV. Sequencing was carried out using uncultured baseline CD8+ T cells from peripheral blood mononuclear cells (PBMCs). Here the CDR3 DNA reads TGTGCCAGCAGTTTTAAATACGAGCAGTACTTC. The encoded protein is CASSFKYEQYF.